This T cell receptor beta chain comes out of a study of technical replicates of blood from several donors. The CDR3 length is 13 residues. Losses at the gene ends were 4 bases for V and 3 bases for J; bases not matched to a gene: 2. The V gene's germline CDR1 is SNHLY and CDR2 FYNNEI. Some clones are missing from TCRdb's copy, which holds only in-frame ones; the method was immunoSEQ multiplex PCR. Of about 72,000 clones in the sample, around 90% were seen once. This clone has a single count. This receptor was obtained from a human donor in good health. This rearrangement joins TRBV2 to TRBJ1-2; TRBD1 aligns across 7 bases. Sequencing was performed on T cells isolated from PBMCs. CDR3 DNA: TGTGCCAGCAGTGGGACAGGTGACTATGGCTACACCTTC. Protein product: CASSGTGDYGYTF.